Below are 3 T cell receptor beta chains sequenced from a single sample in a study of OX40 agonist ivuxolimab in advanced cancers. Clones were read by immunoSEQ multiplex PCR, and TCRdb kept only the in-frame ones, dropping some. The table includes around 79,000 clones, about 92% detected once. Sequenced here: CD4+ or CD8+ T cells sorted from blood, sampled in a trial of the OX40 agonist ivuxolimab. The receptors stem from an adult with an advanced solid tumor such as melanoma, head and neck, liver or kidney cancer.

The genes are TRBV7-9 and TRBJ1-1; D not resolved. V was pared by 1 base and J by 4 bases, with 7 bases between. The CDR3 spans 13 residues. Looked up from germline, CDR1 is SEHNR and CDR2 is FQNEAQ (reference sequence). CDR3 residues: CASSLGAGTEAFF. The CDR3 nucleotides read TGTGCCAGCAGCTTAGGTGCAGGCACTGAAGCTTTCTTT.

This chain uses TRBV27 with TRBJ1-6; D remains unclear. The CDR3 has 14 amino acids. CDR1 is MNHEY, CDR2 SMNVEV, per germline (reference sequence). V lost 3 bases, J lost 7 bases, and 10 bases lay in between. The CDR3 bases are TGTGCCAGCAGTTTTGGCGGAACCAATTCACCCCTCCACTTT. Protein: CASSFGGTNSPLHF.

For the CDR3, the DNA is TGTGCCAGTAGTATCGGTGTAGGGACCCAAGAGACCCAGTACTTC. The encoded protein is CASSIGVGTQETQYF. The chain employs TRBV19 and TRBJ2-5, with D perhaps assigned TRBD1 or TRBD2 (5 bases each). V dropped 3 bases and J dropped 1 base, with 12 bases sitting between them. In germline, CDR1 is LNHDA, CDR2 SQIVND (reference sequence). CDR3 size: 15 residues.